This T cell receptor beta chain stems from a study of blood T cell repertoires in COVID-19. The data were produced by immunoSEQ multiplex PCR, yet TCRdb's version contains in-frame clones alone and is incomplete. The repertoire has about 120,000 clones, 90% of them found once; the top ten carry approximately 1.7%. Germline CDR1 KGHSH, CDR2 LQKENI. V was pared by 5 bases and J by 4 bases, with 6 bases of the junction left unmatched. The length of the CDR3 is 15 residues. The sequenced sample consisted of peripheral blood. This sequence joins TRBV18 and TRBJ2-1; TRBD1 agrees at 9 bases. The clonotype originates from a human donor with active COVID-19. The donor label of this sample is uncertain. The CDR3 is CASSVETGGYNEQFF. CDR3 coding DNA: TGTGCCAGCTCAGTCGAGACAGGGGGTTACAATGAGCAGTTCTTC.